Presented here are 23 T cell receptor beta chains from one specimen sequenced in a study of shared clonotypes between healthy human individuals. Terminally differentiated effector memory CD45RA+ cells were excluded from the naive CD8 cells, which were CD45RO-negative and positively selected for CCR7. Clones were read by immunoSEQ multiplex PCR, and TCRdb kept only the in-frame ones, dropping some. The sample carries about 1,800,000 clones, roughly 94% recorded once. The sequenced sample consisted of naive CD8+ T cells sorted from blood. The receptors originated from a young man in good health.

The chain employs TRBV2 and TRBJ2-2; D remains ambiguous. The CDR3 spans 15 residues. Germline V gene sequence: CDR1 SNHLY, CDR2 FYNNEI. The V gene lost 1 base and the J gene lost 1 base, with 7 bases spanning the gap. CDR3 in amino acids: CASSEETGNTGELFF. In DNA form, the CDR3 reads TGTGCCAGCAGTGAAGAAACCGGGAACACCGGGGAGCTGTTTTTT. Variable domain in full (rest from reference TRBV2 and TRBJ2-2): EPEVTQTPSHQVTQMGQEVILRCVPISNHLYFYWYRQILGQKVEFLVSFYNNEISEKSEIFDDQFSVERPDGSNFTLKIRSTKLEDSAMYFCASSEETGNTGELFFGEGSRLTVL.

The chain has TRBV19 and TRBJ2-2; D gene ambiguous. V dropped 3 bases and J dropped 6 bases, with 11 bases sitting between them. The CDR3 has 14 residues. Germline V lookup: CDR1 LNHDA, CDR2 SQIVND (reference sequence). CDR3 residues: CASSMQAGSGELFF. The CDR3 DNA is TGTGCCAGTAGTATGCAGGCCGGGTCCGGGGAGCTGTTTTTT.

This clone was detected once. The rearrangement joins TRBV15 to TRBJ1-6; D unresolved. CDR1 is LNHNV, CDR2 YYDKDF, per germline (reference sequence). CDR3 size: 15 residues. The germline V and J ends were trimmed by 5 bases and 8 bases, with 16 bases remaining between them. CDR3 sequence reads: CATSGGRVGDSPLHF. In DNA, the CDR3 is TGTGCCACCAGCGGAGGGAGGGTCGGGGATTCACCCCTCCACTTT.

J is TRBJ2-3 and V is TRBV2, with 7 bases that match TRBD1. Germline CDR1 reads SNHLY; CDR2 reads FYNNEI. The CDR3 has 15 amino acids. V trimming: 3 bases; J trimming: 1 base; junction bases outside the gene matches: 4. CDR3 sequence reads: CASSETGLGTDTQYF. CDR3 nucleotides: TGTGCCAGCAGTGAGACAGGGTTGGGCACAGATACGCAGTATTTT.

The chain employs TRBV4-1 and TRBJ1-2, with D possibly TRBD1 on 5 matching bases. The germline gives CDR1 MGHRA, CDR2 YSYEKL. Trimming removed 0 bases at V and 2 bases at J, with 13 bases between. This CDR3 has 16 amino acids. The CDR3 nucleotides are TGCGCCAGCAGCCAAGAGTTCGGGGGTCCCAACTATGGCTACACCTTC. Amino acids: CASSQEFGGPNYGYTF.

The rearrangement joins TRBV13 to TRBJ2-3; the D is unclear. From germline, CDR1 is PRHDT and CDR2 FYEKMQ (reference sequence). The CDR3 length is 14 residues. V was clipped by 0 bases and J by 6 bases, with 10 bases between them. The CDR3 reads CASSLGVRWDTQYF. CDR3 DNA: TGTGCCAGCAGCTTAGGGGTTCGGTGGGATACGCAGTATTTT.

The chain uses TRBV6-5 and TRBJ2-7; 10 positions agree with TRBD1. Looked up from germline, CDR1 is MNHEY and CDR2 is SVGAGI. The CDR3 is 16 amino acids. J was trimmed by 0 bases and V by 4 bases; bases with no gene match: 6. CDR3 residues: CASSLGQGTLSYEQYF. Here the CDR3 DNA reads TGTGCCAGCAGTTTGGGACAGGGGACACTCTCCTACGAGCAGTACTTC.

With regard to this clone: Other DNA sequences in the sample encode the same CDR3. This chain joins TRBV5-6 and TRBJ2-7, with D perhaps matching TRBD1 (6 bases). Trimming took 4 bases from V and 0 from J, leaving 11 bases between them. Germline values: CDR1 SGHDT, CDR2 YYEEEE. The CDR3 totals 14 residues. The CDR3 reads CASSQGTVSYEQYF. In DNA, the CDR3 is TGTGCCAGCAGCCAGGGGACCGTCTCCTACGAGCAGTACTTC.

The rearrangement uses TRBV15 and TRBJ1-5; no clear D gene. CDR1 and CDR2 from the germline V gene are LNHNV and YYDKDF (reference sequence). Deletions cut 3 bases from V and 2 bases from J, with 14 bases between. This CDR3 has 16 residues. Here the CDR3 reads CATSRVVPDGNQPQHF. CDR3 in DNA: TGTGCCACCAGCAGGGTGGTCCCGGACGGCAATCAGCCCCAGCATTTT.

V gene TRBV10-2 combines with J gene TRBJ2-5, with 7 bases aligning to TRBD1. The V segment lost 3 bases and the J segment 2 bases; nucleotides outside the gene matches: 6. Germline values: CDR1 WSHSY, CDR2 SAAADI. The CDR3 has 15 amino acids. This chain's CDR3 is CASSELQGRQETQYF. The CDR3 nucleotides read TGCGCCAGCAGTGAACTACAGGGGAGACAAGAGACCCAGTACTTC.

The rearrangement uses TRBV18 and TRBJ1-4; D is ambiguous. CDR3 length equals 15 residues. Trimming removed 3 bases at V and 7 bases at J, with 15 bases between. Germline CDR1 and CDR2: KGHSH and LQKENI. The CDR3 DNA reads as TGTGCCAGCTCACCCCCACGCGGGGAGGGTGAAAAACTGTTTTTT. This encodes CASSPPRGEGEKLFF.

V and J are TRBV9 and TRBJ2-7; the D gene is possibly TRBD2 (6 bases). This CDR3 has 14 residues. Looked up from germline, CDR1 is SGDLS and CDR2 is YYNGEE. V was shortened by 6 bases and J by 0 bases, with 13 bases between the two germline ends. The CDR3 region has the DNA TGTGCCAGCAATCCGGGGGTCTACTCCTACGAGCAGTACTTC. Its protein product is CASNPGVYSYEQYF.

This chain joins TRBV6-6 and TRBJ1-4; TRBD1 aligns across 7 bases. This CDR3 comprises 15 residues. Germline-derived CDR1 and CDR2 are MNHNY and SVGAGI (reference sequence). Trimming cost V 6 bases and J 1 base; bases outside gene matches: 5. CDR3 in amino acids: CASSDRDKTNEKLFF. The CDR3, as DNA: TGTGCCAGCAGCGACAGGGACAAAACTAATGAAAAACTGTTTTTT.

The chain joins TRBV7-9 to TRBJ1-1; D is ambiguous. The CDR3 covers 13 residues. V was cut by 3 bases and J by 6 bases, with 11 bases left in between. Germline V gene sequence: CDR1 SEHNR, CDR2 FQNEAQ (reference sequence). The CDR3 sequence: CASSFSFDAEAFF. The DNA for the CDR3 is TGTGCCAGCAGCTTTTCCTTTGACGCTGAAGCTTTCTTT. Complete variable domain (other parts from reference TRBV7-9 and TRBJ1-1): DTGVSQNPRHKITKRGQNVTFRCDPISEHNRLYWYRQTLGQGPEFLTYFQNEAQLEKSRLLSDRFSAERPKGSFSTLEIQRTEQGDSAMYLCASSFSFDAEAFFGQGTRLTVV.

This chain links TRBV11-2 with TRBJ1-1; D is undetermined. Germline V lookup: CDR1 SGHAT, CDR2 FQNNGV. The CDR3 covers 16 residues. The V end was cut by 1 base, the J end by 6 bases, with 18 bases between. CDR3 protein: CASSLVAAQPGSEAFF. The CDR3 DNA reads TGTGCCAGCAGCTTAGTGGCTGCGCAGCCAGGTTCTGAAGCTTTCTTT.

J is TRBJ1-4 and V is TRBV28; 7 bases line up with TRBD1. The CDR3 covers 16 residues. V gave up 6 bases and J gave up 8 bases; unmatched junction bases: 15. Germline V gene sequence: CDR1 MDHEN, CDR2 SYDVKM. CDR3 region: CASSSDREGLKEKLFF. The CDR3 DNA sequence: TGTGCCAGCAGCTCCGACAGGGAGGGCCTTAAGGAAAAACTGTTTTTT. The full variable domain, in which reference TRBV28 and TRBJ1-4 provide the parts outside the CDR3, is DVKVTQSSRYLVKRTGEKVFLECVQDMDHENMFWYRQDPGLGLRLIYFSYDVKMKEKGDIPEGYSVSREKKERFSLILESASTNQTSMYLCASSSDREGLKEKLFFGSGTQLSVL.

Turning to this clone: This specimen includes other DNA sequences encoding the same CDR3. The chain couples TRBV7-9 to TRBJ2-3; 13 nucleotides agree with TRBD2. With V trimmed by 5 bases and J by 3 bases, 5 bases remained unmatched. CDR3 size: 16 residues. The germline V gene encodes CDR1 SEHNR and CDR2 FQNEAQ (reference sequence). CDR3 nucleotide sequence: TGTGCCAGCAGCCCCCGGACTAGCGGGAGAACAGATACGCAGTATTTT. Translating gives CASSPRTSGRTDTQYF.

The chain combines TRBV27 with TRBJ2-7; D is possibly TRBD1 (6 bases). The CDR3 totals 12 residues. Germline V CDR1 and CDR2: MNHEY, SMNVEV (reference sequence). With 6 bases removed from V and 6 bases from J, the gap between germline ends came to 12 bases. This CDR3 is CASSQRGSEQYF. The DNA of the CDR3 is TGTGCCAGCAGCCAGAGGGGGTCCGAGCAGTACTTC.

V usage is TRBV27 and J usage is TRBJ2-7; a possible D gene is TRBD1 (6 bases). The V end was cut by 5 bases, the J end by 6 bases, with 23 bases between. The CDR3 contains 16 residues. Germline V gene data show CDR1 as MNHEY and CDR2 as SMNVEV (reference sequence). The DNA of the CDR3 is TGTGCCAGCAGTCCCATCCCCCACAGGGCAGGTGGCGAGCAGTACTTC. Amino acid sequence: CASSPIPHRAGGEQYF.

V usage is TRBV27 and J usage is TRBJ2-1; possible D gene TRBD1, 6 bases. The V and J ends lost 7 bases and 0 bases respectively, with 13 bases between them. This CDR3 spans 15 amino acids. Germline V gene lookup returns CDR1 MNHEY and CDR2 SMNVEV (reference sequence). CDR3 sequence: CASKHTGSSYNEQFF. The CDR3 DNA is TGTGCCAGCAAACATACAGGGAGCTCCTACAATGAGCAGTTCTTC.

This chain joins TRBV6-6 and TRBJ1-2; no firm D call. The CDR3 covers 14 residues. Trimming cost V 0 bases and J 4 bases, with 9 bases left between them. Germline assignment: CDR1 MNHNY and CDR2 SVGAGI (reference sequence). DNA for the CDR3: TGTGCCAGCAGTTACTCAAGCGAGAGCTATGGCTACACCTTC. Translation gives CASSYSSESYGYTF.

V and J are TRBV6-1 and TRBJ1-2, with D unclear. V was clipped by 1 base and J by 4 bases, with 13 bases between them. CDR3 length: 15 amino acids. Germline V gene sequence: CDR1 MNHNS, CDR2 SASEGT. CDR3 residues: CASSEGLYSGYGYTF. CDR3 nucleotide sequence: TGTGCCAGCAGTGAAGGACTATATTCGGGCTATGGCTACACCTTC.

The chain uses TRBV7-9 and TRBJ1-1; a weak D match, TRBD1 (5 bases). V lost 6 bases to trimming and J lost 1 base, with 12 bases between them. Germline CDR1 reads SEHNR; CDR2 reads FQNEAQ (reference sequence). The CDR3 runs to 14 residues. CDR3 sequence (DNA): TGTGCCAGCAGGTCCCCTAGGGGGAACACTGAAGCTTTCTTT. Translation: CASRSPRGNTEAFF.